The clone carrying this T cell receptor (beta chain) was found once. The data derive from a study of blood T cell repertoires in COVID-19. Study at large: Collection of acute and convalescent COVID-19 samples took place in the United States, Italy and Spain.

The CDR3 extends over 16 amino acids. V shed 1 base and J shed 0 bases, with 10 bases lying between them. The germline V gene encodes CDR1 MDHEN and CDR2 SYDVKM. Study processing details: Estimation of nucleated cell counts was performed using reference gene primer amplification. Sequencing was performed with immunoSEQ multiplex PCR; in TCRdb, only in-frame clones are kept and a portion is missing. Clone size and V and J calls were adopted from that table, with D and trimming inferred from the DNA. Counted here are approximately 96,000 clones, about 95% occurring once; the ten biggest clones make up about 4.1%.

This chain links TRBV28 with TRBJ1-5, with D uncertain. The origin of this receptor is a human donor with active COVID-19. The donor label of this sample is uncertain. Sequences were obtained from peripheral blood. This chain's CDR3 is CASSLSPGISNQPQHF. CDR3 bases: TGTGCCAGCAGTTTATCTCCGGGAATTAGCAATCAGCCCCAGCATTTT. The complete variable domain, with remaining parts taken from reference TRBV28 and TRBJ1-5, reads DVKVTQSSRYLVKRTGEKVFLECVQDMDHENMFWYRQDPGLGLRLIYFSYDVKMKEKGDIPEGYSVSREKKERFSLILESASTNQTSMYLCASSLSPGISNQPQHFGDGTRLSIL.